Sequencing of this TCR beta chain was carried out in a study of blood T cell repertoires in COVID-19. Study-level information: Acute-phase and convalescent COVID-19 samples originated in the United States, Italy and Spain. In each case, the material was cDNA or gDNA derived from T cells, B-cell-depleted T cells, or PBMCs.

How the authors handled the data: Amplifying reference gene primers gave estimates of nucleated cell counts. TCRdb's table, derived via immunoSEQ multiplex PCR, lists solely in-frame clones and lacks some. V, J and clone size were drawn from that table, and D and trimming were deduced from the DNA. The sample yields tens of thousands of clones, 65% to 85% seen once. Material: peripheral blood. The receptor was derived from a man aged 45-60 years with acute or convalescent COVID-19.

CDR3 in DNA: TGTGCCAGTACAGGGGTTGGCGAGCAGTTCTTC. Protein sequence: CASTGVGEQFF. The chain employs TRBV12-3 or TRBV12-4 and TRBJ2-1, with TRBD1 matching over 7 bases. Trimming removed 9 bases from V and 10 bases from J; junction bases left unmatched: 6. There are 11 residues in the CDR3.